This entry lists 17 T cell receptor beta chains sequenced from one sample in a study of cytomegalovirus exposure and HLA in healthy donors. Data came from immunoSEQ multiplex PCR; TCRdb stores just in-frame clones and leaves some out. The table lists some 170,000 clones, approximately 80% of them singletons, with approximately 2.3% in the top ten. The sample taken for sequencing was PBMCs. Source of these receptors: a man aged 25 to 45 in good health and CMV-seropositive.

V is TRBV6-1 and J is TRBJ2-6, with D perhaps matching TRBD2 (5 bases). V was clipped by 4 bases and J by 3 bases, with 13 bases between them. There are 16 residues in the CDR3. CDR1 MNHNS and CDR2 SASEGT come from the germline V gene. CDR3 nucleotides: TGTGCCAGCAGTGCAGTTCCGGGATATGGGGCCAACGTCCTGACTTTC. It is translated as CASSAVPGYGANVLTF.

This clone was observed a handful of times. The rearrangement uses TRBV5-4 and TRBJ2-7; D gene ambiguous. This CDR3 comprises 11 residues. V lost 2 bases and J lost 6, with 6 bases in between. Germline CDR1 is SGHNT and CDR2 is YYREEE (reference sequence). Here the CDR3 reads CASSFRGEQYF. The CDR3 DNA follows: TGTGCCAGCAGCTTCAGAGGCGAGCAGTACTTC.

The chain employs TRBV5-1 and TRBJ2-2, with 7 bases lining up with TRBD1. The CDR3 is made up of 15 amino acids. V was clipped by 3 bases and J by 3 bases; unmatched bases: 5. Germline CDR1 SGHRS, CDR2 YFSETQ. CDR3 bases: TGCGCCAGCAGCTCCGGGACAGTCGACACCGGGGAGCTGTTTTTT. Residues: CASSSGTVDTGELFF.

The V and J genes are TRBV7-6 and TRBJ2-2; TRBD1 might be the D (6 bases). This CDR3 spans 16 amino acids. Trimming cost V 1 base and J 6 bases, with 15 bases left between them. Germline values: CDR1 SGHVS, CDR2 FNYEAQ. CDR3 sequence reads: CASSLGQARYPGELFF. The DNA of the CDR3 is TGTGCCAGCAGCTTAGGACAGGCTCGGTACCCCGGGGAGCTGTTTTTT.

V and J are TRBV7-2 and TRBJ2-1, with 7 positions matching TRBD1. Trimming took 5 bases from V and 7 from J; bases not matched to a gene: 14. Looked up from germline, CDR1 is SGHTA and CDR2 is FQGNSA. CDR3 length equals 16 residues. CDR3 protein: CASSLAGTAVINEQFF. In nucleotides, the CDR3 is TGTGCCAGCAGCCTCGCCGGGACAGCCGTAATTAATGAGCAGTTCTTC.

V is TRBV6-4 and J is TRBJ2-1; possibly TRBD2 for D (6 bases). CDR3 length: 14 residues. Trimming took 11 bases from V and 4 from J, leaving 18 bases between them. Germline CDR1 and CDR2: MRHNA and SNTAGT. The CDR3 nucleotides are TGTGCCGGGCGGGGTCTCGACCCTTACAATGAGCAGTTCTTC. Translating it yields CAGRGLDPYNEQFF.

The chain links TRBV25-1 to TRBJ2-7; D perhaps matches TRBD1 (7 bases). Germline-derived CDR1 and CDR2 are MGHDK and SYGVNS. The CDR3 loop spans 17 amino acids. V was shortened by 0 bases and J by 2 bases, with 17 bases between the two germline ends. The CDR3 is CASSEYMGRGRTYEQYF. The CDR3 nucleotides read TGTGCCAGCAGTGAATATATGGGCAGGGGGAGGACCTACGAGCAGTACTTC.

Only a few counts were recorded for this clone. The gene calls are TRBV10-3 and TRBJ1-2; tentatively, D is TRBD1 (5 bases). The CDR3 contains 15 residues. V was shortened by 2 bases and J by 6 bases, with 16 bases between the two germline ends. The germline V gene has CDR1 ENHRY and CDR2 SYGVKD. The CDR3 protein is CAISEGNGGGDGYTF. Here the CDR3 DNA reads TGTGCCATCAGTGAGGGAAATGGGGGAGGCGATGGCTACACCTTC.

The chain uses TRBV12-5 and TRBJ2-3; 11 nucleotides align to TRBD2. V shed 5 bases and J 9 bases; nucleotides not matched to a gene: 19. The CDR3 runs to 18 residues. Germline V gives CDR1 LGHNT, CDR2 FRNRAP. As DNA, the CDR3 is TGTGCTAGTGGTCCCCCTTCGAGACTAGCGGGGTCCCAGGAAACGCAGTATTTT. Translating it yields CASGPPSRLAGSQETQYF.

This clone was found a few times. V is TRBV6-5 and J is TRBJ1-5; tentative D call: TRBD1 (6 bases). The CDR3 length is 15 residues. The germline gives CDR1 MNHEY, CDR2 SVGAGI. The ends were cut back, 6 bases at V and 1 base at J, with 13 bases in the middle. The CDR3: CASRVGQSSNQPQHF. The CDR3 nucleotides are TGTGCCAGCAGGGTCGGACAGAGCAGCAATCAGCCCCAGCATTTT.

The chain recombines TRBV27 with TRBJ2-7; TRBD2 agrees at 11 bases. This CDR3 comprises 14 residues. With V trimmed by 10 bases and J by 0 bases, 5 bases remained unmatched. Germline CDR1 reads MNHEY; CDR2 reads SMNVEV (reference sequence). DNA of the CDR3: TGTGCCACCACTAGCGGGGGCCCCTCCTACGAGCAGTACTTC. Its protein is CATTSGGPSYEQYF.

The V and J genes are TRBV5-8 and TRBJ2-2; 8 bases agree with TRBD2. The CDR3 is made up of 15 amino acids. V gave up 5 bases and J gave up 2 bases; unmatched junction bases: 5. Germline V CDR1 and CDR2: SGHTS, YDEGEE. Here the CDR3 reads CASRRRGDNTGELFF. The CDR3 nucleotides are TGTGCCAGCAGGCGGCGGGGGGATAACACCGGGGAGCTGTTTTTT. Full variable domain (rest looked up from reference TRBV5-8 and TRBJ2-2): EAGVTQSPTHLIKTRGQQATLRCSPISGHTSVYWYQQALGLGLQFLLWYDEGEERNRGNFPPRFSGRQFPNYSSELNVNALELEDSALYLCASRRRGDNTGELFFGEGSRLTVL.

The table lists this clone with a few counts. The V and J genes are TRBV19 and TRBJ1-4; the D gene is possibly TRBD1 (6 bases). Germline CDR1 is LNHDA and CDR2 is SQIVND (reference sequence). This CDR3 comprises 16 residues. Trimming left V 5 bases short and J 0 bases short, with 13 bases between. DNA for the CDR3: TGTGCCAGTAGTGCGCCCCACAGGGCAACTAATGAAAAACTGTTTTTT. As protein: CASSAPHRATNEKLFF.

This chain joins TRBV7-3 and TRBJ1-1, with D hard to call. This CDR3 spans 13 amino acids. Between the trimmed V and J ends, which lost 5 bases and 7 bases, there was a span of 14 bases. Germline CDR1 reads SGHTA; CDR2 reads FQGTGA. The CDR3: CASSQQNGGEAFF. The CDR3 nucleotides are TGTGCCAGCAGCCAACAAAATGGAGGTGAAGCTTTCTTT.

This chain links TRBV21-1 with TRBJ1-2; TRBD1 is the table's D call, not checked against the DNA. TRBV21-1 is annotated as a pseudogene. This CDR3 is 14 amino acids long. CDR3 region: CASSRGRDCYGYTF. The CDR3 DNA sequence: TGTGCCAGCAGTAGAGGCAGGGATTGTTATGGCTACACCTTC.

The chain employs TRBV9 and TRBJ2-1; 8 positions agree with TRBD1. The CDR3 is 15 amino acids. Trimming took 4 bases from V and 8 from J; bases not matched to a gene: 11. Germline lookup yields CDR1 SGDLS and CDR2 YYNGEE. CDR3 in amino acids: CASSPRTGYRDEQFF. The CDR3 region has the DNA TGTGCCAGCAGCCCTCGGACAGGGTATAGGGATGAGCAGTTCTTC.

This clone was counted a single time. This chain uses TRBV7-3 with TRBJ2-3; perhaps TRBD2 as D (7 bases). Trimming left V 5 bases short and J 0 bases short, with 12 bases between. Germline assignment: CDR1 SGHTA and CDR2 FQGTGA. This CDR3 is 15 amino acids long. The CDR3 region is CASSPTGGSTDTQYF. The CDR3, as DNA: TGTGCCAGCAGCCCCACGGGGGGCAGCACAGATACGCAGTATTTT.